The 11 T cell receptor beta chains presented below share a single source sample, sequenced in a study of sequential checkpoint blockade in melanoma. The assay was immunoSEQ multiplex PCR, and TCRdb's table has in-frame clones only and misses some. The sample has a few thousand clones, around 60% seen once. Sample treatment: randomized to nivolumab then ipilimumab (arm A) or the reverse (arm B). The sample in question was CD8+ T cells sorted from blood (inferred from file names), obtained from a patient given nivolumab and ipilimumab in sequence. The origin of the receptors is a human donor with melanoma.

The rearrangement links TRBV2 to TRBJ2-6; tentatively, D is TRBD1 (5 bases). CDR1 and CDR2 from the germline V gene are SNHLY and FYNNEI. The CDR3 consists of 18 residues. Trimming removed 7 bases at V and 0 bases at J, with 19 bases between. CDR3 region: CASTSGAYSSSGANVLTF. DNA of the CDR3: TGTGCCAGCACCTCTGGGGCTTACTCCTCCTCTGGGGCCAACGTCCTGACTTTC.

The J gene is TRBJ2-7, the V gene TRBV4-1; TRBD2 agrees at 8 bases. V lost 2 bases, J lost 2 bases, and 8 bases stayed unmatched. Per the germline V gene, CDR1 is MGHRA and CDR2 is YSYEKL. This CDR3 contains 16 residues. For the CDR3, the DNA is TGCGCCAGCAGCCAACTAAGCGGGAGTGGGGCCTACGAGCAGTACTTC. Translated, it gives CASSQLSGSGAYEQYF.

The chain has TRBV4-1 and TRBJ1-6; D is unclear. The CDR3 contains 13 residues. Germline loops: CDR1 MGHRA, CDR2 YSYEKL. V was clipped by 2 bases and J by 14 bases, with 13 bases between them. CDR3 sequence (DNA): TGCGCCAGCAGCCAACCCTCGACTGGCACCCTCCACTTT. Protein product: CASSQPSTGTLHF.

The chain is built from TRBV13 and TRBJ2-7; 8 nucleotides agree with TRBD2. Germline lookup yields CDR1 PRHDT and CDR2 FYEKMQ (reference sequence). V lost 4 bases and J lost 5; bases outside the gene matches: 4. The CDR3 runs 13 residues. This CDR3 is CASSSAGVDEQYF. The CDR3 nucleotides are TGTGCCAGCAGCTCAGCGGGGGTAGACGAGCAGTACTTC.

This chain connects TRBV30 to TRBJ2-7; 7 bases line up with TRBD1. This CDR3 spans 14 amino acids. J was trimmed by 9 bases and V by 1 base; bases with no gene match: 12. CDR1 GTSNPN and CDR2 SVGIG come from the germline V gene (reference sequence). CDR3 region: CAWSDRQGYLGQYF. CDR3 coding DNA: TGTGCCTGGAGTGACCGACAGGGTTATCTTGGGCAGTACTTC.

The chain employs TRBV29-1 and TRBJ1-2, with D unclear. Per germline, CDR1 SQVTM and CDR2 ANQGSEA. Trimming left V 0 bases short and J 6 bases short, with 11 bases between. This CDR3 spans 13 amino acids. CDR3 coding DNA: TGCAGCGTTGAAGAGGTCCTCCTAGATGGCTACACCTTC. It specifies CSVEEVLLDGYTF. The variable domain in full, completed from reference TRBV29-1 and TRBJ1-2, reads SAVISQKPSRDICQRGTSLTIQCQVDSQVTMMFWYRQQPGQSLTLIATANQGSEATYESGFVIDKFPISRPNLTFSTLTVSNMSPEDSSIYLCSVEEVLLDGYTFGSGTRLTVV.

Turning to this clone: At the DNA level, this CDR3 is encoded by other sequences in the same sample as well. The chain carries TRBV9 and TRBJ2-7, with 8 nucleotides matching TRBD2. Germline V gene sequence: CDR1 SGDLS, CDR2 YYNGEE. The CDR3 contains 15 residues. After removal of 0 bases from V and 1 base from J, the junction contained 3 bases not matched to a gene. This CDR3 reads CASSVDPSGSYEQYF. The CDR3 coding sequence is TGTGCCAGCAGCGTAGATCCTAGCGGGTCCTACGAGCAGTACTTC.

The genes are TRBV19 and TRBJ1-1, with a tentative D call TRBD1 (5 bases). CDR3 size: 15 residues. The germline V gene has CDR1 LNHDA and CDR2 SQIVND (reference sequence). V lost 6 bases, J lost 3 bases, and 17 bases lay in between. CDR3 residues: CASRVGGKGYTEAFF. The CDR3 bases are TGTGCCAGTAGGGTGGGGGGGAAAGGGTACACTGAAGCTTTCTTT.

This sequence joins TRBV19 and TRBJ2-5; TRBD1 matches at 10 bases. The V and J ends lost 7 bases and 11 bases, in that order; junction bases with no gene match: 10. Germline lookup yields CDR1 LNHDA and CDR2 SQIVND (reference sequence). The CDR3 has 13 amino acids. Here the CDR3 DNA reads TGTGCCAGTACCCCGGGGACAGGGGATGAGCAGTACTTC. It encodes CASTPGTGDEQYF.

This chain uses TRBV5-5 with TRBJ2-7; D perhaps matches TRBD2 (6 bases). Germline values: CDR1 SGHKS, CDR2 YYEKEE (reference sequence). The CDR3 sequence is 16 residues long. Trimming shortened V by 4 bases and J by 0 bases, and 17 bases separated the two germline ends. Here the CDR3 DNA reads TGTGCCAGCAGCGAATTCCTAGCGTCAAGCTCCTACGAGCAGTACTTC. Encoded protein: CASSEFLASSSYEQYF.

The chain recombines TRBV30 with TRBJ1-4, with a possible D match to TRBD1 (5 bases). The V and J ends lost 1 base and 3 bases respectively, with 9 bases between them. The CDR3 totals 14 residues. Germline V gives CDR1 GTSNPN, CDR2 SVGIG (reference sequence). The CDR3 region is CAWSGWGANEKLFF. The CDR3 coding sequence is TGTGCCTGGAGTGGATGGGGGGCTAATGAAAAACTGTTTTTT.